The 18 T cell receptor beta chains given below trace back to one sample, sequenced in a study of blood T cells in healthy people across ages. A second PCR of about 7 to 11 cycles used a sample-barcoded 5' primer and a J-beta primer mix. One entry per CDR3 protein, called by TCRdb with MiXCR from the 5' RACE reads. The sample holds more than 650,000 distinct CDR3 sequences, about 26% seen once. These same data were also listed under a study on T cells of mothers and their children.

The specimen sequenced was blood. These receptors were obtained from a boy between 5 and 17 years old in good health.

The chain joins TRBV7-9 to TRBJ2-5, with D possibly matching TRBD1 (6 bases). The CDR3 totals 15 residues. CDR1 and CDR2 from the germline V gene are SEHNR and FQNEAQ (reference sequence). The V end lost 5 bases, the J end lost 1 base, and 14 bases lay between the germline ends. CDR3 DNA sequence: TGTGCCAGCAGCCACTTAGCAGGGGTCCAAGAGACCCAGTACTTC. Its protein product is CASSHLAGVQETQYF.

This clonotype was seen a few times. The rearrangement uses TRBV6-1 and TRBJ2-7; TRBD1 matches at 7 bases. CDR3 size: 16 residues. V shed 6 bases, J shed 2 bases, and the junction held 13 bases outside the gene matches. In germline, CDR1 is MNHNS, CDR2 SASEGT. CDR3 nucleotides: TGTGCCAGCAGACGACCGGGACAGCTTTTAACCTACGAGCAGTACTTC. Translating it yields CASRRPGQLLTYEQYF.

This clonotype appeared a few times. The chain carries TRBV11-2 and TRBJ2-2; 10 bases are a match to TRBD2. V trimming: 4 bases; J trimming: 7 bases; junction bases outside the gene matches: 15. This CDR3 contains 18 residues. Germline V CDR1 and CDR2: SGHAT, FQNNGV. The CDR3 reads CASSSSQKAGGPSGELFF. For the CDR3, the DNA is TGTGCCAGCAGCTCTTCACAGAAAGCGGGGGGGCCCAGCGGGGAGCTGTTTTTT.

The J gene is TRBJ2-5, the V gene TRBV20-1; D ambiguous. The CDR3 loop spans 11 amino acids. The ends were cut back, 6 bases at V and 6 bases at J, with 11 bases in the middle. Per germline, CDR1 DFQATT and CDR2 SNEGSKA (reference sequence). The DNA for the CDR3 is TGCAGTGCCTCTCTAAGAAAGACCCAGTACTTC. As protein: CSASLRKTQYF.

The rearrangement joins TRBV7-2 to TRBJ2-5; D is unclear. This CDR3 has 12 residues. V was clipped by 5 bases and J by 7 bases, with 11 bases between them. CDR1 is SGHTA, CDR2 FQGNSA, per germline. DNA for the CDR3: TGTGCCAGCAGCACCAATGTCGGGACCCAGTACTTC. Its protein is CASSTNVGTQYF.

The chain recombines TRBV28 with TRBJ2-3; D not resolved. From germline, CDR1 is MDHEN and CDR2 SYDVKM. The CDR3 loop spans 14 amino acids. V was pared by 3 bases and J by 2 bases, with 9 bases between. The CDR3, as DNA: TGTGCCAGCAGTTTGTCTAGAAACACAGATACGCAGTATTTT. It codes for CASSLSRNTDTQYF.

Only a few counts were recorded for this clonotype. This chain uses TRBV9 with TRBJ2-1; maybe TRBD2 (5 bases). Germline CDR1 and CDR2: SGDLS and YYNGEE. Deletions cut 4 bases from V and 2 bases from J, with 16 bases between. The CDR3 spans 16 residues. The CDR3 bases are TGTGCCAGCAGCCCTCGGACTGCCCGGACCTACAATGAGCAGTTCTTC. Its translation is CASSPRTARTYNEQFF.

This clonotype was counted ten times or more. The chain couples TRBV9 to TRBJ2-5; 9 positions agree with TRBD1. The trim removed 0 bases at V and 9 bases at J, leaving 6 bases unmatched. Germline assignment: CDR1 SGDLS and CDR2 YYNGEE. The CDR3 is 14 residues long. The CDR3 DNA sequence: TGTGCCAGCAGCGTAGGAAGACAGGGGGGGGCCCAGTACTTC. This sequence encodes CASSVGRQGGAQYF. Variable domain in full (rest from reference TRBV9 and TRBJ2-5): DSGVTQTPKHLITATGQRVTLRCSPRSGDLSVYWYQQSLDQGLQFLIQYYNGEERAKGNILERFSAQQFPDLHSELNLSSLELGDSALYFCASSVGRQGGAQYFGPGTRLLVL.

The rearrangement links TRBV7-7 to TRBJ2-7; D possibly uses TRBD1 or TRBD2 (5 bases each). Germline CDR1 and CDR2: SSHAT and FNYEAQ (reference sequence). The CDR3 is made up of 16 amino acids. V lost 4 bases to trimming and J lost 7 bases, with 23 bases between them. CDR3 nucleotides: TGTGCCAGCAGCTCCTCGATGGGGGACCGTCCCGGGGAGCAGTACTTC. It yields the protein CASSSSMGDRPGEQYF.

The chain uses TRBV10-3 and TRBJ2-5, with 7 positions matching TRBD1. Trimming took 3 bases from V and 3 from J; bases not matched to a gene: 1. The CDR3 extends over 13 amino acids. The germline gives CDR1 ENHRY, CDR2 SYGVKD. The CDR3 loop reads CAISDDREETQYF. As DNA, the CDR3 is TGTGCCATCAGTGACGACAGGGAAGAGACCCAGTACTTC.

This chain joins TRBV5-1 and TRBJ1-4, with a possible D match to TRBD1 (5 bases). This CDR3 is built from 15 residues. The V and J ends lost 4 bases and 5 bases respectively, with 15 bases between them. CDR1 is SGHRS, CDR2 YFSETQ, per germline. The CDR3 sequence is CASSPGDRTNEKLFF. The CDR3 DNA is TGCGCCAGCAGCCCTGGGGACCGGACAAATGAAAAACTGTTTTTT. Complete variable domain (other parts from reference TRBV5-1 and TRBJ1-4): KAGVTQTPRYLIKTRGQQVTLSCSPISGHRSVSWYQQTPGQGLQFLFEYFSETQRNKGNFPGRFSGRQFSNSRSEMNVSTLELGDSALYLCASSPGDRTNEKLFFGSGTQLSVL.

This clonotype was observed a handful of times. The rearrangement uses TRBV12-5 and TRBJ2-7, with D perhaps matching TRBD1 (5 bases). The J call may not be correct, given that the DNA end is closer to TRBJ2-1. CDR3 length equals 14 residues. Germline V gives CDR1 LGHNT, CDR2 FRNRAP. CDR3 in DNA: TGTGCTAGTGGTATCTTGACAGCGAACGATGAGCAGTTCTTC. Its protein is CASGILTANDEQFF.

This clonotype was seen only a few times. V is TRBV20-1 and J is TRBJ1-1; D call uncertain. CDR3 length equals 13 residues. Germline-derived CDR1 and CDR2 are DFQATT and SNEGSKA (reference sequence). Trimming took off 0 bases at V and 2 bases at J, with 7 bases between the two ends. This CDR3 is CSARETDNTEAFF. The CDR3 bases are TGCAGTGCTAGAGAAACAGACAACACTGAAGCTTTCTTT.

This clonotype has more than one count but fewer than ten. This sequence joins TRBV6-6 and TRBJ2-2, with 11 nucleotides matching TRBD2. The V gene's germline CDR1 is MNHNY and CDR2 SVGAGI (reference sequence). The CDR3 is 16 residues long. Germline trimming cut 2 bases from V and 7 bases from J; bases unmatched to any gene: 6. The CDR3 DNA follows: TGTGCCAGCAGTTACAGACTAGCGGGGAAAGGCGGGGAGCTGTTTTTT. Translated: CASSYRLAGKGGELFF.

This clonotype was observed a handful of times. The CDR3: CASGGQPNTGELFF. In DNA form, the CDR3 reads TGTGCCAGCGGGGGACAGCCAAACACCGGGGAGCTGTTTTTT. The gene calls are TRBV2 and TRBJ2-2, with 7 bases identical to TRBD1. The CDR3 length is 14 residues. V lost 8 bases and J lost 2; bases outside the gene matches: 5. Germline values: CDR1 SNHLY, CDR2 FYNNEI.

The chain couples TRBV5-1 to TRBJ2-7, with 9 bases fitting TRBD1. Per the germline V gene, CDR1 is SGHRS and CDR2 is YFSETQ. With V trimmed by 0 bases and J by 5 bases, 6 bases remained unmatched. The CDR3 runs 15 residues. Here the CDR3 reads CASSLEGTGLDEQYF. CDR3 bases: TGCGCCAGCAGCTTGGAAGGGACAGGGCTGGACGAGCAGTACTTC.

The V gene is TRBV27, the J gene TRBJ1-2, with 8 positions matching TRBD1. This CDR3 has 17 residues. The junction had 8 bases not matched to a gene; V was cut back by 0 bases and J by 2 bases. Germline V gene sequence: CDR1 MNHEY, CDR2 SMNVEV (reference sequence). The CDR3 loop is CASSLSDRTGKNYGYTF. The CDR3, as DNA: TGTGCCAGCAGTTTATCAGACCGGACAGGGAAAAACTATGGCTACACCTTC.

This chain links TRBV5-1 with TRBJ2-3; 12 nucleotides match TRBD2. V dropped 3 bases and J dropped 4; count of bases not matched to a gene: 6. Per the germline V gene, CDR1 is SGHRS and CDR2 is YFSETQ. CDR3 length: 16 amino acids. The CDR3 reads CASSYSSGGAADTQYF. For the CDR3, the DNA is TGCGCCAGCAGCTACTCTAGCGGGGGGGCAGCAGATACGCAGTATTTT.